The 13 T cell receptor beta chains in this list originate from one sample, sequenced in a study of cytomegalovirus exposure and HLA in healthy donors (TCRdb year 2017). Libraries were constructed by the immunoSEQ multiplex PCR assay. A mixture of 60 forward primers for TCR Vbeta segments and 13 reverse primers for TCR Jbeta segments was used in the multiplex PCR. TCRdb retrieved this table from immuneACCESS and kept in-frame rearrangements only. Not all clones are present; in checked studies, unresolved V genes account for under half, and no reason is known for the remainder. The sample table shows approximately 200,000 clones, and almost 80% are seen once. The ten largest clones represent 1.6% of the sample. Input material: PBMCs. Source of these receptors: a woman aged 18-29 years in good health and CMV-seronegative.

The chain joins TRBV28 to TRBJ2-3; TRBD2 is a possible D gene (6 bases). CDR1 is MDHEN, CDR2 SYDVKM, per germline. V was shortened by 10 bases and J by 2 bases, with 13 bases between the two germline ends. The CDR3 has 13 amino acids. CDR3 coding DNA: TGTGCCACCGGAGGGCTCCACACAGATACGCAGTATTTT. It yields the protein CATGGLHTDTQYF.

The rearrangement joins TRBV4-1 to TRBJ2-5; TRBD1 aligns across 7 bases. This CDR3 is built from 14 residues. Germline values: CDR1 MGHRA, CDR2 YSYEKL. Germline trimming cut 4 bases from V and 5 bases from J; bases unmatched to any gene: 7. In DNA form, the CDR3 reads TGCGCCAGCAGCCCCGGACAGGCTAGGGAGACCCAGTACTTC. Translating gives CASSPGQARETQYF.

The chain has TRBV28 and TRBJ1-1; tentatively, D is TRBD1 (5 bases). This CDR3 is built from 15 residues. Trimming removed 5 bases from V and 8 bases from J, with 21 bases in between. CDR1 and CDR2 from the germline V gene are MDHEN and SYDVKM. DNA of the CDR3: TGTGCCAGCAGTCCCTCTACAGGCGCAGCGACAGAAGCTTTCTTT. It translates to CASSPSTGAATEAFF.

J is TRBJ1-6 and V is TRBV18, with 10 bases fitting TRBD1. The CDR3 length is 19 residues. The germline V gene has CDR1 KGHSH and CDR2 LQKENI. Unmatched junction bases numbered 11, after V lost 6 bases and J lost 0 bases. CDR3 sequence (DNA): TGTGCCAGCTCGCAAACAACGGACAGGGGGAGCTCCTATAATTCACCCCTCCACTTT. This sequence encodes CASSQTTDRGSSYNSPLHF.

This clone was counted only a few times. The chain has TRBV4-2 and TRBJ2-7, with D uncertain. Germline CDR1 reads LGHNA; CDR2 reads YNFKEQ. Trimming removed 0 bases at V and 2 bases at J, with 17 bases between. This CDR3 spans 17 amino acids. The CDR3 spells CASSQEGRSGVPYEQYF. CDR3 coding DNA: TGTGCCAGCAGCCAAGAAGGCCGCTCGGGTGTTCCCTACGAGCAGTACTTC.

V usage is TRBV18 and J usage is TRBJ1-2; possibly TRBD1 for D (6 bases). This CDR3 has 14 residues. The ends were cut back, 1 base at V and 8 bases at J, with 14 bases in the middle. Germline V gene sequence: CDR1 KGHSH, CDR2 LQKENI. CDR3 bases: TGTGCCAGCTCACCACAGAGAGCCCAGGGGGGCTACACCTTC. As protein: CASSPQRAQGGYTF.

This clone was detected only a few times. CDR3: CASRSQGANYGYTF. CDR3 in DNA: TGTGCCAGCAGGTCCCAGGGGGCCAACTATGGCTACACCTTC. The genes are TRBV28 and TRBJ1-2; 8 positions match TRBD1. The J segment lost 2 bases and the V segment lost 6 bases, leaving 5 bases of the junction unmatched. CDR3 length equals 14 residues. Germline values: CDR1 MDHEN, CDR2 SYDVKM.

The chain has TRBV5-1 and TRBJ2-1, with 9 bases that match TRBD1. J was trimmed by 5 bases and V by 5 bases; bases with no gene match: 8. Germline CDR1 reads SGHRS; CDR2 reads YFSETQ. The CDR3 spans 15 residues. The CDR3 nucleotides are TGCGCCAGCAGTACTACCGGGACAGGGAACAATGAGCAGTTCTTC. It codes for CASSTTGTGNNEQFF.

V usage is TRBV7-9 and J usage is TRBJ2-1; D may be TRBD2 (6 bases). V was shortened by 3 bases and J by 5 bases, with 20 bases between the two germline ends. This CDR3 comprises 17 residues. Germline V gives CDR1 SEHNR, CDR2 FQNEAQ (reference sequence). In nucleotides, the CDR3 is TGTGCCAGCAGCTTCCGGGTTTCGGAGGGAGAAGACAATGAGCAGTTCTTC. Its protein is CASSFRVSEGEDNEQFF.

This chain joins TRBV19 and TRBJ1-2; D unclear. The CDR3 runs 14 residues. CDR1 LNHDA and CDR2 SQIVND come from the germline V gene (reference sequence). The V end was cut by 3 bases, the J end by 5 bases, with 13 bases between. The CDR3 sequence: CASSIGRPAYGYTF. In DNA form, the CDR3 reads TGTGCCAGTAGTATTGGCAGGCCCGCGTATGGCTACACCTTC.

CDR3 residues: CAPKGVMNTEAFF. CDR3 sequence (DNA): TGTGCCCCGAAGGGAGTCATGAACACTGAAGCTTTCTTT. The chain has TRBV2 and TRBJ1-1; D is uncertain. This CDR3 spans 13 amino acids. Germline V gene lookup returns CDR1 SNHLY and CDR2 FYNNEI. Between the trimmed V and J ends, which lost 11 bases and 0 bases, there was a span of 13 bases.

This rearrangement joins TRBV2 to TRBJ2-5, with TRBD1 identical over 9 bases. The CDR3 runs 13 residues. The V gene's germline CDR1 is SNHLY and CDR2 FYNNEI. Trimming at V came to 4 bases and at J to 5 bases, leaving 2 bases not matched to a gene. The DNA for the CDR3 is TGTGCCAGCAGTGCTGACAGGGGGGAGACCCAGTACTTC. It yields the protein CASSADRGETQYF.

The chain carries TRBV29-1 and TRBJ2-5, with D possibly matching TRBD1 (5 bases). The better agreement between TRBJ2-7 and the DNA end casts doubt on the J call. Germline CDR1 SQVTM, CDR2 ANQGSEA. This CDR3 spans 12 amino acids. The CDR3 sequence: CSVAQGYYEQYF. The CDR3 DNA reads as TGCAGCGTTGCCCAGGGTTACTACGAGCAGTACTTC.